Listed below are T cell receptor beta chains from one sample, sequenced in a study of beta chain features in type 1 diabetes. Clones were read by immunoSEQ multiplex PCR, and TCRdb kept only the in-frame ones, dropping some. The sample contains about 210,000 clones, 9.5% to 13% of which appear only once. Input material: central memory CD4+ T cells from blood. The origin of the receptors is a man aged 18 to 29 in good health. CDR3s include the opening cysteine and the closing phenylalanine or tryptophan. D genes are given only for firm matches. Clone size is stated in some rows and not others, as once, few, many or a class when expanded.

TRBV28	.	TRBJ2-1	14	.	TGTGCCAGCAGTTCTGGCCACGCTTACAATGAGCAGTTCTTC	CASSSGHAYNEQFF
TRBV9	.	TRBJ2-6	19	few	TGTGCCAGCAGCGTCCCCGCCACAGGGATAATCTCTGGGGCCAACGTCCTGACTTTC	CASSVPATGIISGANVLTF
TRBV2	TRBD2	TRBJ2-3	14	few	TGTGCCAGCAGCCGACTAGCGGGAGCGACTCCTTGGTATTTT	CASSRLAGATPWYF
TRBV30	.	TRBJ2-1	12	many	TGTGCCTGGACCCTCCGCGGGGATGAGCAGTTCTTC	CAWTLRGDEQFF
TRBV28	.	TRBJ2-2	14	.	TGTGCCAGCAGTTCACCAACAGGTACCGGGGAGCTGTTTTTT	CASSSPTGTGELFF
TRBV6-1	.	TRBJ2-1	12	.	TGTGCCAGCAGCCCCCGAAACAATGAGCAGTTCTTC	CASSPRNNEQFF
TRBV6-1	.	TRBJ2-7	13	.	TGTGCCAGCAGTGCTCTCCTTATCTACGAGCAGTACTTC	CASSALLIYEQYF
TRBV7-2	TRBD2	TRBJ2-7	15	few	TGTGCCAGCAGCTGGGGGACTAGCGCACCCTACGAGCAGTACTTC	CASSWGTSAPYEQYF
TRBV14	TRBD2	TRBJ2-7	15	.	TGTGCCAGCAGCCATAGCGGGAGTGACTCCTACGAGCAGTACTTC	CASSHSGSDSYEQYF
TRBV5-6	TRBD2	TRBJ2-3	17	few	TGTGCCAGCAGCACCCTCGGGGGAGGGCCGCGCACAGATACGCAGTATTTT	CASSTLGGGPRTDTQYF